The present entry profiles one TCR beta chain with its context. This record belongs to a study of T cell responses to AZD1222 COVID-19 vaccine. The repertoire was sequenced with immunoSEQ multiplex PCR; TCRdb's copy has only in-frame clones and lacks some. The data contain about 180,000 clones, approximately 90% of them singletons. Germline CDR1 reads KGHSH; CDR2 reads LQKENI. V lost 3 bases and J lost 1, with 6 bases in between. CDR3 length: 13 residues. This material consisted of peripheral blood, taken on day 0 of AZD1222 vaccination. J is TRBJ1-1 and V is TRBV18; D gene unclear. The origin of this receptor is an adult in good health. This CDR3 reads CASSPRQNTEAFF. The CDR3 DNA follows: TGTGCCAGCTCACCCCGACAGAACACTGAAGCTTTCTTT.